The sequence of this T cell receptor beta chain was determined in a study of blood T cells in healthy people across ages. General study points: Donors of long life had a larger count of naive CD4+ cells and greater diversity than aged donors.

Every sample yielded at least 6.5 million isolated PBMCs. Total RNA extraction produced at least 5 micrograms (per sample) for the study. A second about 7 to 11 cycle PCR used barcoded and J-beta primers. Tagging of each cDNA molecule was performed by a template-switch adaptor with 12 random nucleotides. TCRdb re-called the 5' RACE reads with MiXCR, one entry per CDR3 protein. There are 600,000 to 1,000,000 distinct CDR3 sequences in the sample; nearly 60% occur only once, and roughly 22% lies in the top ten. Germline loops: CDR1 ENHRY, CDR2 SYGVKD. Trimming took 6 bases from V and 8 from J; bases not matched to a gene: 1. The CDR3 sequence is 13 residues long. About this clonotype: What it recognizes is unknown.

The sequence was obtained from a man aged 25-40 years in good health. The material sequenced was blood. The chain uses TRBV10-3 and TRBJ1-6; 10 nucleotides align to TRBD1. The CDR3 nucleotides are TGTGCCATCAGGGGGACAGGGGATTCACCCCTCCACTTT. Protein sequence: CAIRGTGDSPLHF.